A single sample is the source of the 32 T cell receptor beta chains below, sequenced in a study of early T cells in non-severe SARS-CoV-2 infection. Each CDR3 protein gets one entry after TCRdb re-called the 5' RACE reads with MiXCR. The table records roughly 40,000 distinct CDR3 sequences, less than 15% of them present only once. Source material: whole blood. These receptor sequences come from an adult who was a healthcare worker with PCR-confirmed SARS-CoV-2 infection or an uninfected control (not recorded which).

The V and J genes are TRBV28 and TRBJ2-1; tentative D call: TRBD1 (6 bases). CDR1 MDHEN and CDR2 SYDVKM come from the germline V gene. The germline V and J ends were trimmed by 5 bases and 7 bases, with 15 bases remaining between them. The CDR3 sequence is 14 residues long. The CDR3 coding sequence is TGTGCCAGCAGTCGTAACGGACAGACAAATGAGCAGTTCTTC. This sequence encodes CASSRNGQTNEQFF.

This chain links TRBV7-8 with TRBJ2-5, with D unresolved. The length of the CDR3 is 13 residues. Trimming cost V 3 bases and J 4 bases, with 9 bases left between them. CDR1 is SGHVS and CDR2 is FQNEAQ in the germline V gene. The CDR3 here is CASSFRLGETQYF. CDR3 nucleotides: TGTGCCAGCAGCTTCAGACTGGGAGAGACCCAGTACTTC.

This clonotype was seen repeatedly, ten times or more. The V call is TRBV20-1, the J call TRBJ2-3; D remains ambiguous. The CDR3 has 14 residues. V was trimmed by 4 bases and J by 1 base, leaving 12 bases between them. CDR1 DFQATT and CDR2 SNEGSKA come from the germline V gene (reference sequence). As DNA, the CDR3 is TGCAGTGCTAAATTGGGCGGCGGCACAGATACGCAGTATTTT. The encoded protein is CSAKLGGGTDTQYF.

The CDR3 is CASSWEGASGANVLTF. In nucleotides, the CDR3 is TGTGCCAGCAGCTGGGAGGGGGCGAGTGGGGCCAACGTCCTGACTTTC. V usage is TRBV7-2 and J usage is TRBJ2-6; D may correspond to TRBD1 or TRBD2 (7 bases each). V lost 4 bases to trimming and J lost 3 bases, with 13 bases between them. The CDR3 length is 16 residues. CDR1 and CDR2 from the germline V gene are SGHTA and FQGNSA.

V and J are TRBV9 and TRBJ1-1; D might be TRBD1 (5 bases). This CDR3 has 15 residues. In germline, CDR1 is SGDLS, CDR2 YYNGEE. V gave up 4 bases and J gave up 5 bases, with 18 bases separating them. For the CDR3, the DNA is TGTGCCAGCAGCCCCCCCCGGGGGACGGGGACTGAAGCTTTCTTT. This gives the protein CASSPPRGTGTEAFF.

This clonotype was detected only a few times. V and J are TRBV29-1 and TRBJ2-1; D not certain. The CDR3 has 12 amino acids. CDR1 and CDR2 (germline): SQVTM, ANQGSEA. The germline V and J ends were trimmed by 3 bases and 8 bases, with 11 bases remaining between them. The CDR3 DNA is TGCAGCGTTGAGCGGCGGAAGGATGAGCAGTTCTTC. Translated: CSVERRKDEQFF.

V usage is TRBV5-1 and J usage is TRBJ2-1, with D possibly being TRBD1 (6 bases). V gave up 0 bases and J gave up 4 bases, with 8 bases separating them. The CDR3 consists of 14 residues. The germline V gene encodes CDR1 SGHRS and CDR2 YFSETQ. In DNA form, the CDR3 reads TGCGCCAGCAGCTTGGCCGGACAGTACAATGAGCAGTTCTTC. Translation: CASSLAGQYNEQFF.

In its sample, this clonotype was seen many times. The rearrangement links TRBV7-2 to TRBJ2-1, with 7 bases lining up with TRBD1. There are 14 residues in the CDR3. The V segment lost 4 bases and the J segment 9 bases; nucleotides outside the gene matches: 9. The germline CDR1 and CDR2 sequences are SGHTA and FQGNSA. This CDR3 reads CASSSTGLRGEQFF. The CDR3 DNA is TGTGCCAGCAGCTCGACAGGGTTAAGGGGTGAGCAGTTCTTC. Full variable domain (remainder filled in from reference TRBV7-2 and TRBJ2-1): GAGVSQSPSNKVTEKGKDVELRCDPISGHTALYWYRQSLGQGLEFLIYFQGNSAPDKSGLPSDRFSAERTGGSVSTLTIQRTQQEDSAVYLCASSSTGLRGEQFFGPGTRLTVL.

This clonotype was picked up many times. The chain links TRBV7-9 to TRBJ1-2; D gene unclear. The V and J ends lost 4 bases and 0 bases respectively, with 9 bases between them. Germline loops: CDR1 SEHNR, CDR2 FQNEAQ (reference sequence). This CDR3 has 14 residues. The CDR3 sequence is CASSSAGANYGYTF. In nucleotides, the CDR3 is TGTGCCAGCAGCTCGGCCGGGGCTAACTATGGCTACACCTTC.

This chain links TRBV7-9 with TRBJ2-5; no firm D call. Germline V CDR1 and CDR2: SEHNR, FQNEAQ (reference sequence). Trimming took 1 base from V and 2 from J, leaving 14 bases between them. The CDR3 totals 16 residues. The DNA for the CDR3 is TGTGCCAGCAGCTTAGATTTCGTCAAAAATCAAGAGACCCAGTACTTC. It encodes CASSLDFVKNQETQYF.

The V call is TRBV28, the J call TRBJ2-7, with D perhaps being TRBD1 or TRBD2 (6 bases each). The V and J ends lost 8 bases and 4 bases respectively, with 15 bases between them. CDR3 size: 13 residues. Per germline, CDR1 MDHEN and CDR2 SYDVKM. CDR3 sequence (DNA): TGTGCCAGCTCTAAGGGGGGAACGTACGAGCAGTACTTC. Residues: CASSKGGTYEQYF.

This CDR3 reads CASSAHADRSNTEAFF. In DNA form, the CDR3 reads TGTGCCAGCAGCGCTCACGCCGACAGGTCCAACACTGAAGCTTTCTTT. The rearrangement joins TRBV9 to TRBJ1-1; the D gene is possibly TRBD1 (6 bases). The germline V gene encodes CDR1 SGDLS and CDR2 YYNGEE. The CDR3 runs 16 residues. V lost 3 bases, J lost 2 bases, and 17 bases lay in between.

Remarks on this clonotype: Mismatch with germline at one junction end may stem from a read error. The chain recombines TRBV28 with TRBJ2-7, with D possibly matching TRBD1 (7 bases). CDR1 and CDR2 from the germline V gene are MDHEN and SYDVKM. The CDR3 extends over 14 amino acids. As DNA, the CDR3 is TGTGCCGGCAGTTACGGGGGAAGGGGGCGAGAGCAGTACTTC. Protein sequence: CAGSYGGRGREQYF.

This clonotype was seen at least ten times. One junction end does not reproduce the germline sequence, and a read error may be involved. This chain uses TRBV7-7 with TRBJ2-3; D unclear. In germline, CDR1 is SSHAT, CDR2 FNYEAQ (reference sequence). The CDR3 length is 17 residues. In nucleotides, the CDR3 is TGTGCTAGCAGCCGAGCAGTGGAGTCGCCCTACACAGATACGCAGTATTTT. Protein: CASSRAVESPYTDTQYF.

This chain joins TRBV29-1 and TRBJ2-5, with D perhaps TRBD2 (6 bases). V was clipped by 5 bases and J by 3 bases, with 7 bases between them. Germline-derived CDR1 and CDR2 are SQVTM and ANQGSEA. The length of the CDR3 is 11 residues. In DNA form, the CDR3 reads TGCAGCGTTACGGGGGAAGAGACCCAGTACTTC. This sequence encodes CSVTGEETQYF.

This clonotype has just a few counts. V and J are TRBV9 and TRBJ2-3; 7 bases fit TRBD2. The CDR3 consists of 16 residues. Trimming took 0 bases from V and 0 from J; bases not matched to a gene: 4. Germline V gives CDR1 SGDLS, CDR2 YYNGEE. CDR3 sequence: CASSVVGSGSTDTQYF. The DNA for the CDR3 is TGTGCCAGCAGCGTAGTGGGTAGCGGGAGCACAGATACGCAGTATTTT.

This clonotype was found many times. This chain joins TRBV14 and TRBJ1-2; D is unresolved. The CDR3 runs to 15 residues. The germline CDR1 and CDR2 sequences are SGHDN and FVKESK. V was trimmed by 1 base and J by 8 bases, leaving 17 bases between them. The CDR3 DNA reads TGTGCCAGCAGCCAAGTTAGGACCTCCCGCGGAGGCTACACCTTC. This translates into CASSQVRTSRGGYTF.

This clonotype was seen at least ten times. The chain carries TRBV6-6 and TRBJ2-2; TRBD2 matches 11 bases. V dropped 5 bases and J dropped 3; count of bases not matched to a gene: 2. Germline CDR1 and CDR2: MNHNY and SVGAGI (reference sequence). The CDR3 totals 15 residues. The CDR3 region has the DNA TGTGCCAGCAGTCGACTAGCGGGGTACACCGGGGAGCTGTTTTTT. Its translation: CASSRLAGYTGELFF.

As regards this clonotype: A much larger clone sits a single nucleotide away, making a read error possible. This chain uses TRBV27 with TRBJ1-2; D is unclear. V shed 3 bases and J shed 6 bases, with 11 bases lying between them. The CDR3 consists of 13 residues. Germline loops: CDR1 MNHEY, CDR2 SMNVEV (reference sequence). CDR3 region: CASSFLSPDGYTF. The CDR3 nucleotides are TGTGCCAGCAGTTTTCTGTCGCCCGATGGCTACACCTTC.

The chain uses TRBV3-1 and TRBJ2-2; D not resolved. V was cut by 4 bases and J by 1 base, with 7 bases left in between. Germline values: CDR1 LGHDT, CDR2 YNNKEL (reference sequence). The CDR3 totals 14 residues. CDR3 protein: CASSREGNTGELFF. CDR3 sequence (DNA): TGTGCCAGCAGCCGTGAAGGGAACACCGGGGAGCTGTTTTTT.

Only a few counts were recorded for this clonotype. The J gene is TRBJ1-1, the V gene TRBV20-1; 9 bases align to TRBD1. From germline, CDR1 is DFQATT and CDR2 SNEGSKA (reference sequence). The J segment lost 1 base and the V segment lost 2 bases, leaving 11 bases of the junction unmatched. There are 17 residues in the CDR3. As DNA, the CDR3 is TGCAGTGCTAGAATACAGGGGGCTGATGGAGGGAACACTGAAGCTTTCTTT. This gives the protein CSARIQGADGGNTEAFF.

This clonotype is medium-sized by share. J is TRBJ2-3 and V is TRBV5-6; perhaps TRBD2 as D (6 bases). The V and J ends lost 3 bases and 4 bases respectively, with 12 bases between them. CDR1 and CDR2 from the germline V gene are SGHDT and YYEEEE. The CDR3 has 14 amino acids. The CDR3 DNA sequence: TGTGCCAGCAGCTCGGCCCAGCGGGCAGATACGCAGTATTTT. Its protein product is CASSSAQRADTQYF.

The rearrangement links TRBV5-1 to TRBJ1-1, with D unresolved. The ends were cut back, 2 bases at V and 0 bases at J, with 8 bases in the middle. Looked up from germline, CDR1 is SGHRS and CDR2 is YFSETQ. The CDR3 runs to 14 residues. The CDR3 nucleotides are TGCGCCAGCAGCTTAAACACCCTGAACACTGAAGCTTTCTTT. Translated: CASSLNTLNTEAFF.

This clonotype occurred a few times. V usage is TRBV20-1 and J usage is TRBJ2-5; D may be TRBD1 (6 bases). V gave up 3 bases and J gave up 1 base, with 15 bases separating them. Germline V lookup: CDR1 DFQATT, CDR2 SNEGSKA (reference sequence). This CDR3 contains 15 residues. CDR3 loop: CSARPGVSVQETQYF. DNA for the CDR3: TGCAGTGCTAGGCCAGGGGTTAGCGTCCAAGAGACCCAGTACTTC.

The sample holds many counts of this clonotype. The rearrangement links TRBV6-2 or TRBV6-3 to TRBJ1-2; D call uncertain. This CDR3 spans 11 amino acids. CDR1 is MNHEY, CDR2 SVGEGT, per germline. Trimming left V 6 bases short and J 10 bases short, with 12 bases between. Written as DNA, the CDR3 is TGTGCCAGCAGCAAACCCGGGTCCTACACCTTC. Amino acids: CASSKPGSYTF.

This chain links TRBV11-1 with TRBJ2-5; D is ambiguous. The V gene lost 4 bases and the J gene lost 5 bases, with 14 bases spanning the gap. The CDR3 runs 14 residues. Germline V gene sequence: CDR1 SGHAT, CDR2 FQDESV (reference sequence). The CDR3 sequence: CASSSRRIEETQYF. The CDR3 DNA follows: TGTGCCAGCAGCTCCCGCCGGATTGAGGAGACCCAGTACTTC.

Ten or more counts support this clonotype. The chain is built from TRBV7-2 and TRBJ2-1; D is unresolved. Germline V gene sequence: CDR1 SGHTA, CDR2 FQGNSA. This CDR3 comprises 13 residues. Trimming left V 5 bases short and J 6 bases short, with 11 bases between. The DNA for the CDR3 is TGTGCCAGCAGCGGTATCCTTGGCAATGAGCAGTTCTTC. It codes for CASSGILGNEQFF.

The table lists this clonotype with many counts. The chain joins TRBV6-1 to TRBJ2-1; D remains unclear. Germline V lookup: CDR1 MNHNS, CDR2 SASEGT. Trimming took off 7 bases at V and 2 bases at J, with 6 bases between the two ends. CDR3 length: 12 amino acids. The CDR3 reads CASNGPYNEQFF. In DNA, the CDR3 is TGTGCCAGCAATGGTCCCTACAATGAGCAGTTCTTC.

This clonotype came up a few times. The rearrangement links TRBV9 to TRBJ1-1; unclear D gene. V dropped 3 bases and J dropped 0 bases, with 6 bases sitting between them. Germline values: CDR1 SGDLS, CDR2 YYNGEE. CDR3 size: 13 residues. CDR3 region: CASSAQLNTEAFF. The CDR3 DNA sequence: TGTGCCAGCAGCGCCCAATTGAACACTGAAGCTTTCTTT.

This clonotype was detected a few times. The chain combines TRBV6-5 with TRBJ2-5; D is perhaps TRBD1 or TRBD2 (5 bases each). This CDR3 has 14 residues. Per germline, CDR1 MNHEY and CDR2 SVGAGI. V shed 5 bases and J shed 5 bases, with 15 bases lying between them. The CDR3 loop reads CASSGDRMVETQYF. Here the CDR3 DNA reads TGTGCCAGCAGTGGGGACCGGATGGTCGAGACCCAGTACTTC.

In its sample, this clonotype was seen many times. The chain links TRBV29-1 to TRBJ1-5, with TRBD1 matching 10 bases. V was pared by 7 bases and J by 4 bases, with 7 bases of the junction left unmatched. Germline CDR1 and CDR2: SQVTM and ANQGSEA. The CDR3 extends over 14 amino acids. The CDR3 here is CSDRDRGANQPQHF. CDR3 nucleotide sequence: TGCAGCGATCGGGACAGGGGAGCTAATCAGCCCCAGCATTTT.

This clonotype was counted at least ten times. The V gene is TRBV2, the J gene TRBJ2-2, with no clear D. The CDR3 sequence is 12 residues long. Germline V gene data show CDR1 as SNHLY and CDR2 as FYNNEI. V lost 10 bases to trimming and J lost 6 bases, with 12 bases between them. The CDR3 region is CATRLLAGELFF. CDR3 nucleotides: TGTGCCACCCGCCTGCTGGCCGGGGAGCTGTTTTTT.